Here is one T cell receptor beta chain with its context. The CDR3 length is 15 residues. The V gene's germline CDR1 is SGDLS and CDR2 YYNGEE. With 3 bases clipped from V and 1 base from J, the junction kept 4 bases outside the gene matches. Clones were read by immunoSEQ multiplex PCR, and TCRdb kept only the in-frame ones, dropping some. The sample includes some 31,000 clones, roughly 91% seen only once; the top ten take less than 15%. The data were taken from a study of blood T cell repertoires in COVID-19. V usage is TRBV9 and J usage is TRBJ2-1; TRBD1 aligns across 7 bases. Sequencing used peripheral blood. This receptor was taken from an older man with active COVID-19. CDR3 sequence (DNA): TGTGCCAGCAGCGCACCAGGGGGTTCCTACAATGAGCAGTTCTTC. This gives the protein CASSAPGGSYNEQFF.